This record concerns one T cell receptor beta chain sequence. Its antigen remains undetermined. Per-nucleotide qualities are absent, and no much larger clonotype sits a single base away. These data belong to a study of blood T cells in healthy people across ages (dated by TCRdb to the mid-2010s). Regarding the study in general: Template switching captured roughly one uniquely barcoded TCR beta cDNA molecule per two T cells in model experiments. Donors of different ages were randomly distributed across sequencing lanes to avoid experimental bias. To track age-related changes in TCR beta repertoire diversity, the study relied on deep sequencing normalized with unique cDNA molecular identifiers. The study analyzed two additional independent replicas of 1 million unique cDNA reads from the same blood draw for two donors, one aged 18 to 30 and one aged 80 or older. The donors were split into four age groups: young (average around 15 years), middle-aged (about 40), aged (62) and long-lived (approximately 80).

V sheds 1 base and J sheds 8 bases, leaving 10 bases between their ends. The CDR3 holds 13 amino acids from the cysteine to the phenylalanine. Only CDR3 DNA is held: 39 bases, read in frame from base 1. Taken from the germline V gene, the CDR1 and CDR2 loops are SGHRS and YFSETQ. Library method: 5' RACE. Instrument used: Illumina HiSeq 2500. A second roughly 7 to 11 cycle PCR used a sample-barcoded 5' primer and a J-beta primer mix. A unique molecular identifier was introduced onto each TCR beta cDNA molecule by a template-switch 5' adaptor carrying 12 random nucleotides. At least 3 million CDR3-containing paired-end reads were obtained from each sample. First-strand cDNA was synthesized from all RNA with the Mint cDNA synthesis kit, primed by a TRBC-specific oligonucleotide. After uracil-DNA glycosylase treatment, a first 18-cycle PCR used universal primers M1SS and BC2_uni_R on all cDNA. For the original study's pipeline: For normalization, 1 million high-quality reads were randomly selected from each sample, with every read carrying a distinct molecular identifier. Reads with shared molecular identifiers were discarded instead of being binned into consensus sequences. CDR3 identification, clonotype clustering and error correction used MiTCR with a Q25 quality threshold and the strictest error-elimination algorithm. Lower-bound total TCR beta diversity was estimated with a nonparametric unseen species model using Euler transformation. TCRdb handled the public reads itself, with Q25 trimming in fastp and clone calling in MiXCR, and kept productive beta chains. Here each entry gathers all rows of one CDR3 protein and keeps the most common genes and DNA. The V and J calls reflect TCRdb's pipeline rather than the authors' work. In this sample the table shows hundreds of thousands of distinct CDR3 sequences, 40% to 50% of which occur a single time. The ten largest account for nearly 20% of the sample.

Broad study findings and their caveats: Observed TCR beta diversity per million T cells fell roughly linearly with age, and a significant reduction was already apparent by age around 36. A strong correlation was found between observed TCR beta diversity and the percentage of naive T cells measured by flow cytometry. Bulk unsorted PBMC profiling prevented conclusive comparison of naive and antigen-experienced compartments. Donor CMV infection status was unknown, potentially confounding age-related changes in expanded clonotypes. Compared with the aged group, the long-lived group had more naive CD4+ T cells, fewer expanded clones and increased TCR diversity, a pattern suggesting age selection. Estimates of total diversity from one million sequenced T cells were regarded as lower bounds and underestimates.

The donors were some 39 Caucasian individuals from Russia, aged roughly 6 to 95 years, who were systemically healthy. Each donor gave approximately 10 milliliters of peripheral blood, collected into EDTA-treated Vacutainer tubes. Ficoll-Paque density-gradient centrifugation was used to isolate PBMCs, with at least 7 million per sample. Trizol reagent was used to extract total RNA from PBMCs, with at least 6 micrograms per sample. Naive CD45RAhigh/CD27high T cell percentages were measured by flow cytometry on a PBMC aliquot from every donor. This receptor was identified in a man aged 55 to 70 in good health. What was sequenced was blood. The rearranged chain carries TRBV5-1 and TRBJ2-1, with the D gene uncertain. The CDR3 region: CASSLWVGDEQFF. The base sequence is TGCGCCAGCAGCTTGTGGGTAGGCGATGAGCAGTTCTTC.